Below, 25 T cell receptor beta chains from the same sample are listed, as sequenced in a study of beta chain features in type 1 diabetes. Expressed TCRB transcripts were sequenced because the entire RNA isolate underwent reverse transcription. Assay used: immunoSEQ multiplex PCR; TCRdb lists only in-frame clones, some missing. The sample holds about 330,000 clones, about 11% seen once. Material: naive CD4+ T cells from blood. The receptors shown here come from a woman younger than 45 in good health.

The chain's CDR3 is CASSRSGTGGYEQYF. The DNA of the CDR3 is TGTGCCAGCAGTCGGAGTGGGACAGGGGGGTACGAGCAGTACTTC. The V gene is TRBV5-4, the J gene TRBJ2-7; 11 nucleotides align to TRBD1. The CDR3 is made up of 15 amino acids. The germline CDR1 and CDR2 sequences are SGHNT and YYREEE (reference sequence). The J segment lost 4 bases and the V segment lost 5 bases, leaving 8 bases of the junction unmatched.

As DNA, the CDR3 is TGTGCCAGCAGTTTCCGGGGAACATCCCATGGCTACACCTTC. This gives the protein CASSFRGTSHGYTF. V gene TRBV27 combines with J gene TRBJ1-2; D gene unclear. Germline V gives CDR1 MNHEY, CDR2 SMNVEV (reference sequence). The germline V and J ends were trimmed by 3 bases and 6 bases, with 14 bases remaining between them. The CDR3 contains 14 residues.

This clone appeared a few times. The rearrangement links TRBV18 to TRBJ2-7; 7 nucleotides match TRBD1. CDR3 size: 15 residues. With V trimmed by 6 bases and J by 3 bases, 11 bases remained unmatched. The V gene's germline CDR1 is KGHSH and CDR2 LQKENI. In nucleotides, the CDR3 is TGTGCCAGCTCTCGCCACCGGGACAGACTCTACGAGCAGTACTTC. It translates to CASSRHRDRLYEQYF. Based on the CDR3 plus reference TRBV18 and TRBJ2-7, the full variable domain is NAGVMQNPRHLVRRRGQEARLRCSPMKGHSHVYWYRQLPEEGLKFMVYLQKENIIDESGMPKERFSAEFPKEGPSILRIQQVVRGDSAAYFCASSRHRDRLYEQYFGPGTRLTVT.

The gene calls are TRBV19 and TRBJ2-7; 8 positions agree with TRBD2. Germline trimming cut 1 base from V and 2 bases from J; bases unmatched to any gene: 1. The germline gives CDR1 LNHDA, CDR2 SQIVND (reference sequence). The length of the CDR3 is 14 residues. CDR3 in amino acids: CASSIAGGPYEQYF. CDR3 sequence (DNA): TGTGCCAGTAGTATAGCGGGAGGGCCCTACGAGCAGTACTTC.

This clone occurred a few times. J is TRBJ2-5 and V is TRBV7-2; 12 nucleotides match TRBD2. CDR3 length: 19 amino acids. J was trimmed by 4 bases and V by 0 bases; bases with no gene match: 12. The germline CDR1 and CDR2 sequences are SGHTA and FQGNSA. The CDR3 spells CASSLAAGASGRARETQYF. CDR3 in DNA: TGTGCCAGCAGCTTAGCGGCTGGGGCTAGCGGGAGGGCGCGAGAGACCCAGTACTTC. Using reference TRBV7-2 and TRBJ2-5 for the parts outside the CDR3, the full variable domain is GAGVSQSPSNKVTEKGKDVELRCDPISGHTALYWYRQSLGQGLEFLIYFQGNSAPDKSGLPSDRFSAERTGGSVSTLTIQRTQQEDSAVYLCASSLAAGASGRARETQYFGPGTRLLVL.

The chain combines TRBV27 with TRBJ1-1; no clear D gene. The CDR3 loop spans 13 amino acids. Per the germline V gene, CDR1 is MNHEY and CDR2 is SMNVEV (reference sequence). The V gene lost 4 bases and the J gene lost 6 bases, with 12 bases spanning the gap. The CDR3: CASSYTVHSEAFF. DNA of the CDR3: TGTGCCAGCAGTTATACAGTACACTCTGAAGCTTTCTTT.

J is TRBJ2-2 and V is TRBV9; possible D gene TRBD2, 5 bases. CDR3 length: 15 residues. Germline V lookup: CDR1 SGDLS, CDR2 YYNGEE. Trimming took 0 bases from V and 2 from J, leaving 8 bases between them. The CDR3: CASSVAGINTGELFF. For the CDR3, the DNA is TGTGCCAGCAGCGTAGCCGGGATCAACACCGGGGAGCTGTTTTTT.

In its sample, this clone was seen a few times. The chain combines TRBV5-4 with TRBJ1-5; TRBD1 is a possible D gene (5 bases). Deletions cut 4 bases from V and 5 bases from J, with 13 bases between. CDR3 length: 14 amino acids. Germline CDR1 and CDR2: SGHNT and YYREEE (reference sequence). The CDR3, as DNA: TGTGCCAGCAGCGTGCAGGGAGGTCATCAGCCCCAGCATTTT. Translated, it gives CASSVQGGHQPQHF. Drawing the rest from reference TRBV5-4 and TRBJ1-5, the complete variable domain is ETGVTQSPTHLIKTRGQQVTLRCSSQSGHNTVSWYQQALGQGPQFIFQYYREEENGRGNFPPRFSGLQFPNYSSELNVNALELDDSALYLCASSVQGGHQPQHFGDGTRLSIL.

This clone has more than one count but fewer than ten. The rearrangement uses TRBV29-1 and TRBJ2-7; TRBD2 matches 11 bases. After removal of 5 bases from V and 0 bases from J, the junction contained 6 bases not matched to a gene. CDR1 is SQVTM, CDR2 ANQGSEA, per germline. There are 15 residues in the CDR3. CDR3 in DNA: TGCAGCGTTAAGACTAGCGGGACGCACTCCTACGAGCAGTACTTC. It specifies CSVKTSGTHSYEQYF.

This clone has more than one count but fewer than ten. CDR3 in amino acids: CASSFFDRAADTQYF. For the CDR3, the DNA is TGCGCCAGCAGCTTCTTCGACAGGGCCGCAGATACGCAGTATTTT. The chain combines TRBV5-1 with TRBJ2-3; 7 bases fit TRBD1. This CDR3 contains 15 residues. CDR1 and CDR2 from the germline V gene are SGHRS and YFSETQ. V dropped 2 bases and J dropped 4; count of bases not matched to a gene: 7.

This clone was counted between two and nine times. V gene TRBV30 combines with J gene TRBJ1-4; a possible D gene is TRBD1 (5 bases). CDR3 length: 14 amino acids. Trimming stripped 0 bases from V and 3 bases from J, with 8 bases between. CDR1 GTSNPN and CDR2 SVGIG come from the germline V gene (reference sequence). The CDR3 sequence is CAWSVGQSNEKLFF. The CDR3 nucleotides are TGTGCCTGGAGTGTGGGGCAGTCTAATGAAAAACTGTTTTTT.

This clone has a handful of counts. The chain uses TRBV25-1 and TRBJ1-4; TRBD1 might be the D (5 bases). The CDR3 sequence is 17 residues long. From germline, CDR1 is MGHDK and CDR2 SYGVNS. Trimming removed 1 base from V and 4 bases from J, with 16 bases in between. CDR3 coding DNA: TGTGCCAGCAGTGAATCCCCTCACCAGGGCGGTAATGAAAAACTGTTTTTT. It translates to CASSESPHQGGNEKLFF.

The rearrangement links TRBV2 to TRBJ1-5; TRBD1 aligns across 9 bases. The CDR3 consists of 13 residues. The germline gives CDR1 SNHLY, CDR2 FYNNEI. J was trimmed by 4 bases and V by 6 bases; bases with no gene match: 1. The CDR3 nucleotides read TGTGCCAGCAGGACAGGGGGAAATCAGCCCCAGCATTTT. This translates into CASRTGGNQPQHF. Based on the CDR3 plus reference TRBV2 and TRBJ1-5, the full variable domain is EPEVTQTPSHQVTQMGQEVILRCVPISNHLYFYWYRQILGQKVEFLVSFYNNEISEKSEIFDDQFSVERPDGSNFTLKIRSTKLEDSAMYFCASRTGGNQPQHFGDGTRLSIL.

In this sample, this clone turned up a few times. V gene TRBV11-2 combines with J gene TRBJ2-1, with 7 nucleotides matching TRBD1. V gave up 5 bases and J gave up 0 bases; unmatched junction bases: 7. CDR3 length: 16 amino acids. Germline CDR1 SGHAT, CDR2 FQNNGV. The CDR3 loop reads CASSTRTGHSYNEQFF. The CDR3 DNA follows: TGTGCCAGCAGCACACGGACAGGTCACTCCTACAATGAGCAGTTCTTC.

The table lists this clone with a few counts. V usage is TRBV13 and J usage is TRBJ1-5; no reliable D call. Germline CDR1 reads PRHDT; CDR2 reads FYEKMQ (reference sequence). V was clipped by 4 bases and J by 9 bases, with 16 bases between them. The CDR3 extends over 14 amino acids. CDR3 sequence reads: CASSSLLTGGPQHF. The CDR3 DNA reads as TGTGCCAGCAGCTCCCTCTTGACCGGAGGGCCCCAGCATTTT.

The chain uses TRBV27 and TRBJ2-3; 11 bases line up with TRBD2. V lost 6 bases and J lost 6; bases outside the gene matches: 14. There are 17 residues in the CDR3. CDR1 is MNHEY and CDR2 is SMNVEV in the germline V gene (reference sequence). The CDR3 here is CASSPTHTSGRLDTQYF. The CDR3 nucleotides read TGTGCCAGCAGCCCAACCCATACTAGCGGGAGATTGGATACGCAGTATTTT.

The chain has TRBV9 and TRBJ2-1; 10 nucleotides line up with TRBD2. V shed 0 bases and J 7 bases; nucleotides not matched to a gene: 4. Germline-derived CDR1 and CDR2 are SGDLS and YYNGEE. The CDR3 loop spans 15 amino acids. The CDR3 DNA is TGTGCCAGCAGCGTAGCGGCGGGACTAGCGAATGAGCAGTTCTTC. This sequence encodes CASSVAAGLANEQFF.

V and J are TRBV28 and TRBJ2-7; D might be TRBD2 (5 bases). V lost 6 bases and J 5 bases, leaving 11 bases between the germline ends. The CDR3 sequence is 12 residues long. Germline loops: CDR1 MDHEN, CDR2 SYDVKM. The DNA of the CDR3 is TGTGCCAGCAGACCCAGCGGTAACGAGCAGTACTTC. It specifies CASRPSGNEQYF. Complete variable domain (other parts from reference TRBV28 and TRBJ2-7): DVKVTQSSRYLVKRTGEKVFLECVQDMDHENMFWYRQDPGLGLRLIYFSYDVKMKEKGDIPEGYSVSREKKERFSLILESASTNQTSMYLCASRPSGNEQYFGPGTRLTVT.

This sequence joins TRBV7-2 and TRBJ2-7, with TRBD1 matching over 7 bases. The CDR3 totals 14 residues. The germline gives CDR1 SGHTA, CDR2 FQGNSA. V lost 2 bases to trimming and J lost 2 bases; unmatched junction nucleotides: 3. CDR3 protein: CASSLKQGPYEQYF. The DNA of the CDR3 is TGTGCCAGCAGCTTAAAACAGGGGCCCTACGAGCAGTACTTC. Combining the CDR3 with reference TRBV7-2 and TRBJ2-7 gives the whole variable domain GAGVSQSPSNKVTEKGKDVELRCDPISGHTALYWYRQSLGQGLEFLIYFQGNSAPDKSGLPSDRFSAERTGGSVSTLTIQRTQQEDSAVYLCASSLKQGPYEQYFGPGTRLTVT.

The chain is built from TRBV30 and TRBJ2-5, with 11 bases identical to TRBD2. The junction had 25 bases not matched to a gene; V was cut back by 5 bases and J by 5 bases. The CDR3 is 20 residues long. The germline CDR1 and CDR2 sequences are GTSNPN and SVGIG (reference sequence). The CDR3 DNA follows: TGTGCCTGGTCCAGGGGCCCCGGGACTAGCGGATATCGCGATGGGGAGACCCAGTACTTC. Translation: CAWSRGPGTSGYRDGETQYF.

This clone was counted a few times. The rearrangement links TRBV18 to TRBJ1-1; D call uncertain. Trimming took 6 bases from V and 1 from J, leaving 12 bases between them. Germline V gene data show CDR1 as KGHSH and CDR2 as LQKENI. The CDR3 consists of 14 residues. DNA of the CDR3: TGTGCCAGCTCTCAGGAACAGAAGAACACTGAAGCTTTCTTT. This translates into CASSQEQKNTEAFF.

This clone turned up a few times. The rearrangement uses TRBV27 and TRBJ2-7; 7 bases map to TRBD2. The CDR3 has 15 amino acids. Germline V gives CDR1 MNHEY, CDR2 SMNVEV (reference sequence). J was trimmed by 4 bases and V by 1 base; bases with no gene match: 7. This CDR3 reads CASSLWASGEYEQYF. The CDR3 coding sequence is TGTGCCAGCAGTTTATGGGCTAGCGGAGAGTACGAGCAGTACTTC.

The chain recombines TRBV7-8 with TRBJ1-1; D is unclear. This CDR3 has 12 residues. CDR1 and CDR2 (germline): SGHVS, FQNEAQ. Trimming stripped 7 bases from V and 10 bases from J, with 16 bases between. The CDR3 is CASMENRLGAFF. For the CDR3, the DNA is TGTGCCAGCATGGAGAACCGTCTGGGAGCTTTCTTT.

This clone was picked up a small number of times. The chain couples TRBV30 to TRBJ1-5, with 8 bases identical to TRBD1. Trimming cost V 1 base and J 5 bases; bases outside gene matches: 1. CDR3 size: 13 residues. The germline V gene encodes CDR1 GTSNPN and CDR2 SVGIG (reference sequence). CDR3 sequence (DNA): TGTGCCTGGAGTGGGACAGGGTATCAGCCCCAGCATTTT. Encoded protein: CAWSGTGYQPQHF. Full variable domain (rest looked up from reference TRBV30 and TRBJ1-5): SQTIHQWPATLVQPVGSPLSLECTVEGTSNPNLYWYRQAAGRGLQLLFYSVGIGQISSEVPQNLSASRPQDRQFILSSKKLLLSDSGFYLCAWSGTGYQPQHFGDGTRLSIL.

This clone has just a few counts. V gene TRBV7-8 combines with J gene TRBJ2-5, with TRBD1 matching 7 bases. CDR1 and CDR2 from the germline V gene are SGHVS and FQNEAQ. This CDR3 contains 16 residues. The ends lost 5 bases at V and 5 bases at J; junction bases unmatched: 14. CDR3 coding DNA: TGTGCCAGCAGCCTACCCCGTTCGACAGGGCGGGAGACCCAGTACTTC. The encoded protein is CASSLPRSTGRETQYF.